One TCR beta chain is described in this entry. The data derive from a study of blood T cell repertoires in COVID-19. The protocol was immunoSEQ multiplex PCR, while the TCRdb copy is restricted to in-frame clones and leaves out a portion. This sample has tens of thousands of clones, with approximately 77% found just once. Germline V gene lookup returns CDR1 SEHNR and CDR2 FQNEAQ (reference sequence). The junction had 10 bases not matched to a gene; V was cut back by 4 bases and J by 8 bases. There are 16 residues in the CDR3. This clonotype was obtained from a woman aged 65 to 85 with acute or convalescent COVID-19. Sequencing was done on a sample of peripheral blood. The chain recombines TRBV7-9 with TRBJ1-4; 10 nucleotides match TRBD1. The CDR3 region has the DNA TGTGCCAGCAGCTCGCGCGACAGGGGGCGAGGGGAAAAACTGTTTTTT. The encoded protein is CASSSRDRGRGEKLFF.